The 20 T cell receptor beta chains below come from one sample, sequenced in a study of blood T cell repertoires in COVID-19. Data came from immunoSEQ multiplex PCR; TCRdb stores just in-frame clones and leaves some out. The profile shows about 170,000 clones, approximately 84% of them singletons. Sequenced input: peripheral blood. The receptors were gathered from an elderly woman with COVID-19, enrolled during active disease.

The chain combines TRBV3-1 (or the pseudogene TRBV3-2) with TRBJ2-2; TRBD2 matches at 10 bases. Germline trimming cut 3 bases from V and 10 bases from J; bases unmatched to any gene: 5. Germline V lookup: CDR1 LGHDT, CDR2 YNNKEL (reference sequence). The length of the CDR3 is 14 residues. CDR3 nucleotides: TGTGCCAGCAGCCAGGGACTAGCGTCGGTGGAGCTGTTTTTT. Protein: CASSQGLASVELFF.

V usage is TRBV18 and J usage is TRBJ2-3; TRBD2 is a possible D gene (6 bases). The CDR3 extends over 16 amino acids. From germline, CDR1 is KGHSH and CDR2 LQKENI. V was cut by 0 bases and J by 0 bases, with 10 bases left in between. CDR3 coding DNA: TGTGCCAGCTCACCACCCACTAGCACTAGCACAGATACGCAGTATTTT. Translation: CASSPPTSTSTDTQYF. The full variable domain, with the rest looked up from reference TRBV18 and TRBJ2-3, is NAGVMQNPRHLVRRRGQEARLRCSPMKGHSHVYWYRQLPEEGLKFMVYLQKENIIDESGMPKERFSAEFPKEGPSILRIQQVVRGDSAAYFCASSPPTSTSTDTQYFGPGTRLTVL.

The chain joins TRBV18 to TRBJ2-2; 7 bases fit TRBD2. The germline V gene encodes CDR1 KGHSH and CDR2 LQKENI. V lost 2 bases to trimming and J lost 1 base; unmatched junction nucleotides: 7. The CDR3 is 17 amino acids. Written as DNA, the CDR3 is TGTGCCAGCTCACCAGGACGACTAGCCCAGAACACCGGGGAGCTGTTTTTT. It is translated as CASSPGRLAQNTGELFF. Supplemented by reference TRBV18 and TRBJ2-2, the full variable domain reads NAGVMQNPRHLVRRRGQEARLRCSPMKGHSHVYWYRQLPEEGLKFMVYLQKENIIDESGMPKERFSAEFPKEGPSILRIQQVVRGDSAAYFCASSPGRLAQNTGELFFGEGSRLTVL.

The chain has TRBV7-2 and TRBJ2-7; 8 bases fit TRBD2. In germline, CDR1 is SGHTA, CDR2 FQGNSA. J lost 2 bases, V lost 5 bases, and 5 bases had no gene match. The CDR3 covers 14 residues. The CDR3 reads CASSPGRGAYEQYF. CDR3 nucleotides: TGTGCCAGCAGCCCAGGGCGGGGGGCCTACGAGCAGTACTTC.

V gene TRBV18 combines with J gene TRBJ2-6; no clear D. This CDR3 comprises 18 residues. V was shortened by 6 bases and J by 0 bases, with 18 bases between the two germline ends. The germline gives CDR1 KGHSH, CDR2 LQKENI. CDR3: CASSALPRPSSGANVLTF. The CDR3 nucleotides are TGTGCCAGCTCCGCCCTACCACGGCCTAGCTCTGGGGCCAACGTCCTGACTTTC. The variable domain in full, completed from reference TRBV18 and TRBJ2-6, reads NAGVMQNPRHLVRRRGQEARLRCSPMKGHSHVYWYRQLPEEGLKFMVYLQKENIIDESGMPKERFSAEFPKEGPSILRIQQVVRGDSAAYFCASSALPRPSSGANVLTFGAGSRLTVL.

The chain joins TRBV11-3 to TRBJ1-4; D remains ambiguous. This CDR3 is built from 12 residues. From germline, CDR1 is SGHNT and CDR2 YENEEA. Trimming left V 5 bases short and J 8 bases short, with 9 bases between. CDR3 sequence: CASSPTREKLFF. In DNA form, the CDR3 reads TGTGCCAGCAGCCCGACACGGGAAAAACTGTTTTTT.

The chain links TRBV5-1 to TRBJ2-3; 7 bases map to TRBD1. The V gene end was trimmed by 3 bases and the J gene end by 0 bases; junction bases not matched to a gene: 4. The CDR3 spans 15 residues. The germline CDR1 and CDR2 sequences are SGHRS and YFSETQ. CDR3 loop: CASSSGTASTDTQYF. The CDR3 DNA sequence: TGCGCCAGCAGCTCCGGGACAGCTAGCACAGATACGCAGTATTTT.

V usage is TRBV21-1 and J usage is TRBJ1-1. TRBV21-1 is listed as a pseudogene. CDR3 length: 15 residues. CDR3 in DNA: TGTGCCAGCAGCAAAGCGGAGGGAAACCCCTTGGAAGCTTTCTTT. This translates into CASSKAEGNPLEAFF.

The chain is built from TRBV5-4 and TRBJ2-7, with TRBD1 identical over 7 bases. Germline lookup yields CDR1 SGHNT and CDR2 YYREEE (reference sequence). The CDR3 contains 15 residues. V shed 4 bases, J shed 0 bases, and the junction held 7 bases outside the gene matches. CDR3 residues: CASSPGTEYSYEQYF. The CDR3 DNA sequence: TGTGCCAGCAGCCCAGGGACAGAATACTCCTACGAGCAGTACTTC.

The chain recombines TRBV6-5 with TRBJ1-2; D gene ambiguous. V was clipped by 2 bases and J by 3 bases, with 16 bases between them. From germline, CDR1 is MNHEY and CDR2 SVGAGI. The CDR3 runs to 16 residues. The CDR3 sequence: CASSYAGFRDDYGYTF. DNA for the CDR3: TGTGCCAGCAGTTACGCCGGTTTTCGGGATGACTATGGCTACACCTTC.

V and J are TRBV5-4 and TRBJ1-4, with 7 bases identical to TRBD1. The germline V gene has CDR1 SGHNT and CDR2 YYREEE (reference sequence). The CDR3 is 20 amino acids. Losses at the gene ends were 4 bases for V and 6 bases for J; bases not matched to a gene: 24. The CDR3, as DNA: TGTGCCAGCAGCAGACGAGGGGGCGGAATTATAGCGGCTAATGATGAAAAACTGTTTTTT. Its translation is CASSRRGGGIIAANDEKLFF.

The rearrangement uses TRBV2 and TRBJ2-2; D gene ambiguous. The germline V gene encodes CDR1 SNHLY and CDR2 FYNNEI. The CDR3 has 12 residues. V was clipped by 9 bases and J by 3 bases, with 8 bases between them. For the CDR3, the DNA is TGTGCCAGTTCTCTAGACACCGGGGAGCTGTTTTTT. As protein: CASSLDTGELFF. The variable domain in full, with the rest retrieved from reference TRBV2 and TRBJ2-2, is EPEVTQTPSHQVTQMGQEVILRCVPISNHLYFYWYRQILGQKVEFLVSFYNNEISEKSEIFDDQFSVERPDGSNFTLKIRSTKLEDSAMYFCASSLDTGELFFGEGSRLTVL.

V and J are TRBV5-1 and TRBJ2-1, with 7 positions matching TRBD2. V shed 4 bases and J 4 bases; nucleotides not matched to a gene: 14. Germline CDR1 is SGHRS and CDR2 is YFSETQ. The CDR3 is 17 amino acids. The CDR3: CASSALPSGGTYNEQFF. As DNA, the CDR3 is TGCGCCAGCAGCGCCCTTCCTAGCGGAGGGACTTACAATGAGCAGTTCTTC.

CDR3 loop: CASSARGVDTEAFF. CDR3 DNA: TGTGCCAGCAGCGCTCGGGGGGTAGACACTGAAGCTTTCTTT. The V gene is TRBV7-9, the J gene TRBJ1-1; the D gene is possibly TRBD1 (5 bases). Trimming took off 5 bases at V and 3 bases at J, with 13 bases between the two ends. The CDR3 covers 14 residues. From germline, CDR1 is SEHNR and CDR2 FQNEAQ (reference sequence).

The rearrangement joins TRBV2 to TRBJ1-5; TRBD1 aligns across 8 bases. Germline V CDR1 and CDR2: SNHLY, FYNNEI. Germline trimming cut 6 bases from V and 3 bases from J; bases unmatched to any gene: 7. This CDR3 region has 15 residues. CDR3 sequence: CASSQRTGHNQPQHF. For the CDR3, the DNA is TGTGCCAGCAGCCAAAGGACAGGGCACAATCAGCCCCAGCATTTT.

This clone was counted only a few times. The J gene is TRBJ1-1, the V gene TRBV6-2 or TRBV6-3; the D gene is possibly TRBD1 (6 bases). Germline lookup yields CDR1 MNHEY and CDR2 SVGEGT. Trimming left V 4 bases short and J 3 bases short, with 12 bases between. This CDR3 region has 14 residues. CDR3 sequence (DNA): TGTGCCAGCAGTTCAGGGGTAAGGGACACTGAAGCTTTCTTT. Protein: CASSSGVRDTEAFF.

The gene calls are TRBV2 and TRBJ2-7; weak D call: TRBD2 (7 bases). This CDR3 is built from 14 residues. Germline CDR1 and CDR2: SNHLY and FYNNEI. The germline V and J ends were trimmed by 7 bases and 4 bases, with 17 bases remaining between them. The CDR3 region is CASTRGAGEYEQYF. The CDR3 bases are TGTGCCAGCACCCGGGGGGCGGGAGAATACGAGCAGTACTTC.

This clone showed up just a few times. The CDR3 DNA sequence: TGTGCCAGCTCACCAAAGTCGGGCCAAGAGACCCAGTACTTC. Amino acids: CASSPKSGQETQYF. The rearrangement joins TRBV18 to TRBJ2-5; no clear D. The V gene lost 2 bases and the J gene lost 1 base, with 8 bases spanning the gap. This CDR3 spans 14 amino acids. CDR1 is KGHSH and CDR2 is LQKENI in the germline V gene.

The gene calls are TRBV3-1 (or the pseudogene TRBV3-2) and TRBJ1-6; the D is unclear. The V end lost 6 bases, the J end lost 5 bases, and 11 bases lay between the germline ends. The CDR3 spans 14 residues. Germline values: CDR1 LGHDT, CDR2 YNNKEL (reference sequence). The CDR3, as DNA: TGTGCCAGCAGGAAAAACAGTCATAATTCACCCCTCCACTTT. Amino acids: CASRKNSHNSPLHF.

V is TRBV7-8 and J is TRBJ2-4, with 13 bases that match TRBD2. The CDR3 has 21 residues. Germline trimming cut 1 base from V and 0 bases from J; bases unmatched to any gene: 12. Germline CDR1 is SGHVS and CDR2 is FQNEAQ. The CDR3 reads CASSLENRGLAGKLAKNIQYF. In DNA form, the CDR3 reads TGTGCCAGCAGCTTAGAAAACCGGGGACTAGCGGGAAAACTAGCCAAAAACATTCAGTACTTC.